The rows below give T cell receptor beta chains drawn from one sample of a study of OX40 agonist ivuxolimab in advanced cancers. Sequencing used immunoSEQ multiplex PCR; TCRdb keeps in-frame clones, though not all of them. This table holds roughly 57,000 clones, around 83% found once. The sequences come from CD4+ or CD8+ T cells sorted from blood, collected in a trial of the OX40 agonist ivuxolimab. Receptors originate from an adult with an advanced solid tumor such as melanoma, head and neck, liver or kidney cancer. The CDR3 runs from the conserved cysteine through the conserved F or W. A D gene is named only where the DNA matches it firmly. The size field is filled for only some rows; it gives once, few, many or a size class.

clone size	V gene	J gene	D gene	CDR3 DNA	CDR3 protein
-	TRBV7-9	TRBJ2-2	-	TGTGCCAGCAGCTTAGACAGCACCGGGGAGCTGTTTTTT	CASSLDSTGELFF
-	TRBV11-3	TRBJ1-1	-	TGTGCCAGCAGCTTAATCGTCGGGCAGGGGATCACTGAAGCTTTCTTT	CASSLIVGQGITEAFF
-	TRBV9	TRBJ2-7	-	TGTGCCAGCAGCGTAGGGCCGATTTCCTACGAGCAGTACTTC	CASSVGPISYEQYF
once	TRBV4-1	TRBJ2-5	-	TGCGCCAGCAGCCAAGATAAAGATCGTGCACCCCAAGAGACCCAGTACTTC	CASSQDKDRAPQETQYF
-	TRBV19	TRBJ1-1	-	TGTGCCAGTAGTAGAGGGGCAGGGGTCCAGAACACTGAAGCTTTCTTT	CASSRGAGVQNTEAFF
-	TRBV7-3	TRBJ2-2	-	TGTGCCAGCAGCTTACTGGGGGGTTTCACCGGGGAGCTGTTTTTT	CASSLLGGFTGELFF
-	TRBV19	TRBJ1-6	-	TGTGCCAGTAGTATACAGGGGCCCGGACCACCCCTCCACTTT	CASSIQGPGPPLHF
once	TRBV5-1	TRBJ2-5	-	TGCGCCAGCAGCTGGTCCCCAGGGGCGGGGGAGACCCAGTACTTC	CASSWSPGAGETQYF
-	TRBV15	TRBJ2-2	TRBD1	TGTGCCACCAGCAGAGATACAGGGGGCCTGGGCACCGGGGAGCTGTTTTTT	CATSRDTGGLGTGELFF
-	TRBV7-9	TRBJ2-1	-	TGTGCCAGCAGCTGGGGCCAGGCCGGTGAGCAGTTCTTC	CASSWGQAGEQFF
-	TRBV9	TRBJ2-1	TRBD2	TGTGCCAGCAGCCTTACTACACAGCCAAGCGGGGGGTACAATGAGCAGTTCTTC	CASSLTTQPSGGYNEQFF
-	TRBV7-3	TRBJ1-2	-	TGTGCCAGCAGCTATACTACAGGATTTGGCTACACCTTC	CASSYTTGFGYTF